One and the same sample provided the 32 T cell receptor beta chains below, sequenced in a study of cytomegalovirus exposure and HLA in healthy donors. The PCR used 60 Vbeta and 13 Jbeta primers. Clones were sequenced by immunoSEQ multiplex PCR, and TCRdb holds only the in-frame ones, with some missing. The sample records roughly 110,000 clones, more than 65% being singletons. Sample: PBMCs. These receptors originate from a boy younger than 18 in good health and CMV-seronegative.

This clone appeared a single time. The rearrangement links TRBV5-6 to TRBJ2-7, with TRBD1 identical over 11 bases. The trim removed 0 bases at V and 6 bases at J, leaving 11 bases unmatched. There are 17 residues in the CDR3. Germline loops: CDR1 SGHDT, CDR2 YYEEEE. CDR3 in DNA: TGTGCCAGCAGCTTGGATTTGGGGACAGGGGGATATTCCGAGCAGTACTTC. Its protein is CASSLDLGTGGYSEQYF.

The CDR3 nucleotides read TGTGCCAGCAGCACAAGCGGGGGAGCCTACAATGAGCAGTTCTTC. Its protein is CASSTSGGAYNEQFF. The chain recombines TRBV2 with TRBJ2-1; 8 bases map to TRBD2. CDR1 is SNHLY, CDR2 FYNNEI, per germline. Trimming took 6 bases from V and 2 from J; bases not matched to a gene: 6. The CDR3 extends over 15 amino acids. The full variable domain, in which reference TRBV2 and TRBJ2-1 provide the parts outside the CDR3, is EPEVTQTPSHQVTQMGQEVILRCVPISNHLYFYWYRQILGQKVEFLVSFYNNEISEKSEIFDDQFSVERPDGSNFTLKIRSTKLEDSAMYFCASSTSGGAYNEQFFGPGTRLTVL.

In DNA, the CDR3 is TGTGCCAGCGCTCGCACCAGCTCTGGAAACACCATATATTTT. Its protein is CASARTSSGNTIYF. The V gene is TRBV6-6, the J gene TRBJ1-3, with D unresolved. V gave up 8 bases and J gave up 0 bases, with 11 bases separating them. The length of the CDR3 is 14 residues. Germline assignment: CDR1 MNHNY and CDR2 SVGAGI (reference sequence).

This clone was counted only a few times. The chain couples TRBV2 to TRBJ1-1; D may be TRBD1 (5 bases). The ends were cut back, 6 bases at V and 1 base at J, with 9 bases in the middle. Germline CDR1 SNHLY, CDR2 FYNNEI. This CDR3 is 13 amino acids long. The CDR3 sequence: CASRWGENTEAFF. The CDR3 coding sequence is TGTGCCAGCAGGTGGGGGGAGAACACTGAAGCTTTCTTT.

This clone turned up a few times. The J gene is TRBJ1-2, the V gene TRBV7-8; D is unresolved. The CDR3 loop spans 15 amino acids. V was shortened by 2 bases and J by 4 bases, with 14 bases between the two germline ends. The germline CDR1 and CDR2 sequences are SGHVS and FQNEAQ. The DNA for the CDR3 is TGTGCCAGCAGCTTAATGGGAGGCCTCGGCTATGGCTACACCTTC. Translating gives CASSLMGGLGYGYTF.

This CDR3 is CASSYSRINHYGYTF. Here the CDR3 DNA reads TGTGCCAGCAGTTACTCGAGAATAAATCACTATGGCTACACCTTC. V and J are TRBV6-5 and TRBJ1-2; no firm D call. Germline loops: CDR1 MNHEY, CDR2 SVGAGI. V dropped 0 bases and J dropped 3 bases, with 11 bases sitting between them. The CDR3 runs 15 residues.

The gene calls are TRBV28 and TRBJ2-7; 14 nucleotides align to TRBD2. V lost 5 bases and J lost 3; bases outside the gene matches: 6. Germline lookup yields CDR1 MDHEN and CDR2 SYDVKM. This CDR3 comprises 16 residues. The CDR3 region is CASSAPGLAGVYEQYF. The DNA for the CDR3 is TGTGCCAGCAGTGCTCCGGGACTAGCGGGGGTCTACGAGCAGTACTTC.

The chain uses TRBV5-3 and TRBJ2-2, with TRBD2 matching over 13 bases. TRBV5-3 is flagged as an ORF with uncertain function. V shed 4 bases and J 1 base; nucleotides not matched to a gene: 4. CDR3 length equals 17 residues. CDR3: CARSPRTSGGNTGELFF. Written as DNA, the CDR3 is TGTGCCAGAAGCCCACGGACTAGCGGGGGGAACACCGGGGAGCTGTTTTTT.

The CDR3 DNA is TGTGCCAGCAGCGATCGCAGGGGAGGGGAGACCCAGTACTTC. This codes for CASSDRRGGETQYF. J is TRBJ2-5 and V is TRBV7-2; a weak D match, TRBD2 (7 bases). The CDR3 is 14 residues long. V lost 5 bases to trimming and J lost 5 bases, with 15 bases between them. CDR1 is SGHTA, CDR2 FQGNSA, per germline. Filled out from reference TRBV7-2 and TRBJ2-5, the complete variable domain reads GAGVSQSPSNKVTEKGKDVELRCDPISGHTALYWYRQSLGQGLEFLIYFQGNSAPDKSGLPSDRFSAERTGGSVSTLTIQRTQQEDSAVYLCASSDRRGGETQYFGPGTRLLVL.

This clone was seen a few times. Other DNA sequences within the sample encode an identical CDR3. The genes are TRBV7-2 and TRBJ2-6; TRBD2 might be the D (7 bases). Looked up from germline, CDR1 is SGHTA and CDR2 is FQGNSA. The CDR3 length is 15 residues. The V end lost 5 bases, the J end lost 2 bases, and 10 bases lay between the germline ends. CDR3 in DNA: TGTGCCAGCAGCCAAGGGGGGGCTGGGGCCAACGTCCTGACTTTC. Residues: CASSQGGAGANVLTF.

The genes are TRBV28 and TRBJ1-1, with D perhaps matching TRBD1 (6 bases). The CDR3 sequence is 15 residues long. CDR1 is MDHEN and CDR2 is SYDVKM in the germline V gene. Trimming took off 1 base at V and 1 base at J, with 10 bases between the two ends. CDR3 protein: CASSLFMTGNTEAFF. DNA for the CDR3: TGTGCCAGCAGTTTATTCATGACAGGGAACACTGAAGCTTTCTTT.

The table lists this clone with a few counts. The rearrangement joins TRBV15 to TRBJ1-2; D is perhaps TRBD1 (6 bases). The V end lost 1 base, the J end lost 2 bases, and 11 bases lay between the germline ends. The CDR3 length is 15 residues. The germline CDR1 and CDR2 sequences are LNHNV and YYDKDF (reference sequence). The CDR3 DNA is TGTGCCACCAGCAGAGGGGGAGGGGGAAACTATGGCTACACCTTC. Translated, it gives CATSRGGGGNYGYTF.

Regarding this clone: The same CDR3 is also encoded by other DNA sequences in this sample. The genes are TRBV5-1 and TRBJ2-3; 8 bases fit TRBD1. J was trimmed by 4 bases and V by 4 bases; bases with no gene match: 5. Germline V gene sequence: CDR1 SGHRS, CDR2 YFSETQ. The CDR3 is 14 residues long. CDR3 sequence: CASSLDRGADTQYF. Written as DNA, the CDR3 is TGCGCCAGCAGCCTTGACAGGGGAGCAGATACGCAGTATTTT.

This chain links TRBV15 with TRBJ1-5; unclear D gene. Germline V gene sequence: CDR1 LNHNV, CDR2 YYDKDF (reference sequence). This CDR3 is built from 15 residues. V gave up 0 bases and J gave up 4 bases, with 10 bases separating them. In DNA form, the CDR3 reads TGTGCCACCAGCAGAGAGCGGGCGGTAAATCAGCCCCAGCATTTT. This gives the protein CATSRERAVNQPQHF.

CDR3 nucleotides: TGCAGCGGGGGAGGGCGCATGAACACTGAAGCTTTCTTT. Residues: CSGGGRMNTEAFF. The chain carries TRBV29-1 and TRBJ1-1; D not resolved. CDR3 length: 13 amino acids. The ends were cut back, 7 bases at V and 0 bases at J, with 12 bases in the middle. Germline V gene lookup returns CDR1 SQVTM and CDR2 ANQGSEA.

This clone has more than one count but fewer than ten. The V gene is TRBV5-4, the J gene TRBJ2-2, with TRBD2 identical over 13 bases. The J segment lost 6 bases and the V segment lost 4 bases, leaving 6 bases of the junction unmatched. Germline loops: CDR1 SGHNT, CDR2 YYREEE (reference sequence). This CDR3 has 16 residues. The CDR3 sequence: CASSTGLAGESGELFF. Written as DNA, the CDR3 is TGTGCCAGCAGCACAGGACTAGCGGGAGAGTCCGGGGAGCTGTTTTTT. The variable domain in full, with the rest retrieved from reference TRBV5-4 and TRBJ2-2, is ETGVTQSPTHLIKTRGQQVTLRCSSQSGHNTVSWYQQALGQGPQFIFQYYREEENGRGNFPPRFSGLQFPNYSSELNVNALELDDSALYLCASSTGLAGESGELFFGEGSRLTVL.

The rearrangement uses TRBV2 and TRBJ2-7; TRBD1 is a possible D gene (6 bases). With 8 bases removed from V and 2 bases from J, the gap between germline ends came to 16 bases. The CDR3 covers 14 residues. CDR1 and CDR2 (germline): SNHLY, FYNNEI. CDR3 residues: CASSGDTLTYEQYF. CDR3 sequence (DNA): TGTGCCAGCTCAGGGGACACCCTGACCTACGAGCAGTACTTC.

The chain employs TRBV28 and TRBJ1-3; 10 bases agree with TRBD1. CDR1 and CDR2 from the germline V gene are MDHEN and SYDVKM. CDR3 length equals 15 residues. J lost 3 bases, V lost 5 bases, and 4 bases had no gene match. Here the CDR3 reads CASSRQGAGGNTIYF. CDR3 coding DNA: TGTGCCAGCAGTCGACAGGGGGCTGGTGGAAACACCATATATTTT.

This chain connects TRBV27 to TRBJ2-3; possible D gene TRBD2, 6 bases. Germline CDR1 MNHEY, CDR2 SMNVEV (reference sequence). The CDR3 has 16 amino acids. Trimming removed 5 bases at V and 9 bases at J, with 24 bases between. CDR3 bases: TGTGCCAGCAGTAAACCGGGACTCGGGGTTAAAGACACGCAGTATTTT. Its protein is CASSKPGLGVKDTQYF.

J is TRBJ2-1 and V is TRBV30, with 7 bases that match TRBD2. The CDR3 has 13 amino acids. Germline loops: CDR1 GTSNPN, CDR2 SVGIG (reference sequence). With 5 bases clipped from V and 2 bases from J, the junction kept 3 bases outside the gene matches. CDR3 DNA sequence: TGTGCCTGGGAGGGAGGGGCCTACAATGAGCAGTTCTTC. Translated, it gives CAWEGGAYNEQFF.

The J gene is TRBJ1-2, the V gene TRBV27; maybe TRBD1 (5 bases). From germline, CDR1 is MNHEY and CDR2 SMNVEV (reference sequence). V was cut by 4 bases and J by 6 bases, with 12 bases left in between. The CDR3 extends over 13 amino acids. The CDR3 loop is CASSSSPGNGYTF. The CDR3 nucleotides are TGTGCCAGCAGTTCATCGCCAGGGAATGGCTACACCTTC.

This clone turned up a few times. The chain combines TRBV18 with TRBJ1-1; D might be TRBD1 (5 bases). The ends were cut back, 2 bases at V and 1 base at J, with 8 bases in the middle. Germline V gene sequence: CDR1 KGHSH, CDR2 LQKENI. The CDR3 has 14 residues. CDR3 nucleotide sequence: TGTGCCAGCTCACCATCAGGGAAGAACACTGAAGCTTTCTTT. Translation: CASSPSGKNTEAFF. The complete variable domain, with remaining parts taken from reference TRBV18 and TRBJ1-1, reads NAGVMQNPRHLVRRRGQEARLRCSPMKGHSHVYWYRQLPEEGLKFMVYLQKENIIDESGMPKERFSAEFPKEGPSILRIQQVVRGDSAAYFCASSPSGKNTEAFFGQGTRLTVV.

This clone was seen a handful of times. The chain couples TRBV2 to TRBJ1-5; D unresolved. The germline V gene encodes CDR1 SNHLY and CDR2 FYNNEI. The CDR3 is made up of 13 amino acids. V dropped 1 base and J dropped 7 bases, with 8 bases sitting between them. The CDR3 region is CASSEEGGQPQHF. The CDR3 DNA follows: TGTGCCAGCAGTGAAGAGGGAGGACAGCCCCAGCATTTT.

This chain uses TRBV30 with TRBJ1-2; the D is unclear. The germline CDR1 and CDR2 sequences are GTSNPN and SVGIG (reference sequence). This CDR3 contains 11 residues. V lost 4 bases and J lost 7, with 10 bases in between. In DNA, the CDR3 is TGTGCCTGGACCGACTCCTCTGGCTACACCTTC. It encodes CAWTDSSGYTF. The full variable domain, in which reference TRBV30 and TRBJ1-2 provide the parts outside the CDR3, is SQTIHQWPATLVQPVGSPLSLECTVEGTSNPNLYWYRQAAGRGLQLLFYSVGIGQISSEVPQNLSASRPQDRQFILSSKKLLLSDSGFYLCAWTDSSGYTFGSGTRLTVV.

J is TRBJ1-6 and V is TRBV27, with a possible D match to TRBD1 (5 bases). V lost 0 bases and J lost 7, with 13 bases in between. Germline assignment: CDR1 MNHEY and CDR2 SMNVEV (reference sequence). The CDR3 runs 16 residues. The CDR3 region is CASSLSGGEGNSPLHF. CDR3 coding DNA: TGTGCCAGCAGTTTATCTGGGGGGGAGGGGAATTCACCCCTCCACTTT.

This clone was observed a handful of times. The chain uses TRBV5-1 and TRBJ1-2; no clear D gene. CDR3 length equals 14 residues. Trimming took off 0 bases at V and 4 bases at J, with 10 bases between the two ends. From germline, CDR1 is SGHRS and CDR2 YFSETQ. CDR3 in amino acids: CASSLDSGIYGYTF. CDR3 coding DNA: TGCGCCAGCAGCTTGGACTCGGGGATCTATGGCTACACCTTC.

The chain employs TRBV5-6 and TRBJ2-7; possibly TRBD2 for D (5 bases). The germline V and J ends were trimmed by 3 bases and 3 bases, with 22 bases remaining between them. The CDR3 has 17 amino acids. The V gene's germline CDR1 is SGHDT and CDR2 YYEEEE. CDR3: CASSSQIRGKIGYEQYF. In nucleotides, the CDR3 is TGTGCCAGCAGCTCCCAAATTAGAGGGAAGATAGGCTACGAGCAGTACTTC.

The chain couples TRBV30 to TRBJ2-1, with 12 bases matching TRBD2. Trimming cost V 3 bases and J 7 bases; bases outside gene matches: 10. The length of the CDR3 is 16 residues. Germline V lookup: CDR1 GTSNPN, CDR2 SVGIG (reference sequence). The DNA of the CDR3 is TGTGCCTGGAGGTACCCTCTAGCGGGAGGGAGGAATGAGCAGTTCTTC. It translates to CAWRYPLAGGRNEQFF.

The V call is TRBV7-2, the J call TRBJ2-7, with D perhaps TRBD1 (5 bases). The V gene's germline CDR1 is SGHTA and CDR2 FQGNSA. Trimming took off 1 base at V and 4 bases at J, with 8 bases between the two ends. The length of the CDR3 is 13 residues. Here the CDR3 DNA reads TGTGCCAGCAGCTTAGGTCGACAGTACGAGCAGTACTTC. Amino acids: CASSLGRQYEQYF.

This clone was counted a few times. Here the CDR3 DNA reads TGTGCCAGCAGCTTGGAGGCTAGCGGGGGACATGAGCAGTTCTTC. This encodes CASSLEASGGHEQFF. The chain has TRBV7-3 and TRBJ2-1, with 10 positions matching TRBD2. The CDR3 length is 15 residues. Germline trimming cut 3 bases from V and 8 bases from J; bases unmatched to any gene: 7. Germline V gene lookup returns CDR1 SGHTA and CDR2 FQGTGA.

The chain uses TRBV28 and TRBJ2-1, with TRBD2 matching 7 bases. CDR3 size: 14 residues. Germline loops: CDR1 MDHEN, CDR2 SYDVKM. With V trimmed by 5 bases and J by 3 bases, 4 bases remained unmatched. The CDR3 region has the DNA TGTGCCAGCAGTCCCGGGACTAACTACAATGAGCAGTTCTTC. It is translated as CASSPGTNYNEQFF.

Written as DNA, the CDR3 is TGTGCCAGCAGCACAGGGGGCAATCAGCCCCAGCATTTT. Protein product: CASSTGGNQPQHF. V gene TRBV6-1 combines with J gene TRBJ1-5; TRBD1 agrees at 7 bases. CDR1 and CDR2 from the germline V gene are MNHNS and SASEGT. The CDR3 contains 13 residues. Trimming took 6 bases from V and 2 from J; bases not matched to a gene: 1.